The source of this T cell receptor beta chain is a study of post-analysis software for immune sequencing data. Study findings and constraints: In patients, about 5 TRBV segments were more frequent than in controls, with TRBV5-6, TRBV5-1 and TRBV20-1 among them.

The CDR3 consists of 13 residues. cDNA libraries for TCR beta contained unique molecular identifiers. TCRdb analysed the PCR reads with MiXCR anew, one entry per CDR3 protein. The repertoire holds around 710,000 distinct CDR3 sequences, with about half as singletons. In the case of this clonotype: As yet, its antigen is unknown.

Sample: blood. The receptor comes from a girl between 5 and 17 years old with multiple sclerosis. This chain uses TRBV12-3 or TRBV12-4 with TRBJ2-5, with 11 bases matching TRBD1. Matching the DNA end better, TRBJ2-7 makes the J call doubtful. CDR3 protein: CASSSGQGDEQYF. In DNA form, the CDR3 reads TGTGCCAGCAGTTCGGGACAGGGGGACGAGCAGTACTTC.